The 21 T cell receptor beta chains in this list originate from one sample, sequenced in a study of T cells of healthy individuals. TCRdb independently ran MiXCR on the 5' RACE reads; one entry per CDR3 protein. The sample records more than 60,000 distinct CDR3 sequences, 16% being singletons. The receptors originated from a human donor in good health.

The rearrangement uses TRBV7-9 and TRBJ2-7, with no clear D. V was shortened by 1 base and J by 2 bases, with 6 bases between the two germline ends. This CDR3 has 13 residues. CDR1 SEHNR and CDR2 FQNEAQ come from the germline V gene (reference sequence). Here the CDR3 reads CASSLGWTYEQYF. In DNA, the CDR3 is TGTGCCAGCAGCTTAGGCTGGACCTACGAGCAGTACTTC.

This sequence joins TRBV14 and TRBJ1-2; 8 positions match TRBD1. The germline CDR1 and CDR2 sequences are SGHDN and FVKESK. After removal of 1 base from V and 6 bases from J, the junction contained 7 bases not matched to a gene. The CDR3 spans 15 residues. The CDR3 reads CASSQGTGRSNGYTF. DNA of the CDR3: TGTGCCAGCAGCCAAGGGACAGGGAGGAGTAATGGCTACACCTTC.

This clonotype was seen repeatedly, ten times or more. The genes are TRBV27 and TRBJ2-7; 10 bases line up with TRBD2. CDR3 length: 15 amino acids. The germline CDR1 and CDR2 sequences are MNHEY and SMNVEV (reference sequence). V lost 6 bases, J lost 3 bases, and 8 bases stayed unmatched. The chain's CDR3 is CASSQIAGGGYEQYF. CDR3 DNA: TGTGCCAGCAGCCAGATAGCGGGAGGTGGCTACGAGCAGTACTTC.

V usage is TRBV20-1 and J usage is TRBJ2-7, with 8 bases fitting TRBD1. With 3 bases clipped from V and 4 bases from J, the junction kept 5 bases outside the gene matches. Germline V CDR1 and CDR2: DFQATT, SNEGSKA (reference sequence). CDR3 size: 13 residues. This CDR3 is CSASAGGKYEQYF. CDR3 coding DNA: TGCAGTGCTAGCGCAGGGGGCAAGTACGAGCAGTACTTC.

The chain joins TRBV20-1 to TRBJ2-5, with TRBD2 as a possible D gene (6 bases). V gave up 4 bases and J gave up 2 bases, with 11 bases separating them. Per the germline V gene, CDR1 is DFQATT and CDR2 is SNEGSKA (reference sequence). This CDR3 comprises 13 residues. In nucleotides, the CDR3 is TGCAGTGCTAACCGGGACTTGCAAGAGACCCAGTACTTC. As protein: CSANRDLQETQYF.

Many counts were recorded for this clonotype. This chain connects TRBV20-1 to TRBJ2-7, with 13 bases matching TRBD2. The CDR3 has 16 residues. Losses at the gene ends were 6 bases for V and 1 base for J; bases not matched to a gene: 9. The germline CDR1 and CDR2 sequences are DFQATT and SNEGSKA (reference sequence). The CDR3 sequence: CSARGTSGISSYEQYF. CDR3 bases: TGCAGTGCCCGGGGGACTAGCGGGATCTCGTCCTACGAGCAGTACTTC.

This clonotype has more than one count but fewer than ten. The rearrangement joins TRBV5-1 to TRBJ2-3; 8 nucleotides align to TRBD1. V shed 5 bases, J shed 5 bases, and the junction held 10 bases outside the gene matches. The CDR3 has 15 residues. Germline V lookup: CDR1 SGHRS, CDR2 YFSETQ. The CDR3 reads CASSKTGTGGDTQYF. The CDR3 nucleotides read TGCGCCAGCAGTAAAACCGGGACAGGCGGAGATACGCAGTATTTT.

Ten or more counts support this clonotype. The V gene is TRBV29-1, the J gene TRBJ1-1; D is uncertain. CDR1 and CDR2 from the germline V gene are SQVTM and ANQGSEA. V lost 5 bases to trimming and J lost 3 bases, with 10 bases between them. The CDR3 sequence is 12 residues long. The CDR3 loop is CSVRTWDTEAFF. The CDR3 nucleotides are TGCAGCGTTCGGACTTGGGACACTGAAGCTTTCTTT.

The table lists this clonotype with a count of one. The rearrangement uses TRBV30 and TRBJ2-7; 8 bases align to TRBD1. This CDR3 is built from 15 residues. V was pared by 3 bases and J by 5 bases, with 12 bases of the junction left unmatched. The germline CDR1 and CDR2 sequences are GTSNPN and SVGIG (reference sequence). This CDR3 is CAWRPRQGRRDEQYF. CDR3 bases: TGTGCCTGGAGACCCCGACAGGGGAGGAGGGACGAGCAGTACTTC.

This clonotype came up a few times. The V gene is TRBV10-3, the J gene TRBJ2-7; D is uncertain. CDR3 size: 16 residues. Trimming left V 4 bases short and J 3 bases short, with 19 bases between. Germline-derived CDR1 and CDR2 are ENHRY and SYGVKD. CDR3 region: CAISASGRRNYYEQYF. DNA of the CDR3: TGTGCCATCAGTGCTTCCGGACGGAGAAACTACTACGAGCAGTACTTC.

This clonotype was detected ten times or more. The V call is TRBV12-3 or TRBV12-4, the J call TRBJ1-1; possible D gene TRBD1, 5 bases. This CDR3 region has 13 residues. Trimming shortened V by 5 bases and J by 11 bases, and 18 bases separated the two germline ends. The DNA of the CDR3 is TGTGCCAGCAGTCAGGGCGGGGCCGCGAGTGCTTTCTTT. It translates to CASSQGGAASAFF.

This clonotype was found many times. The CDR3 loop reads CASSLGLAGFNTDTQYF. In nucleotides, the CDR3 is TGTGCCAGCAGTTTAGGGCTAGCGGGGTTTAACACAGATACGCAGTATTTT. The chain is built from TRBV27 and TRBJ2-3, with 9 bases lining up with TRBD2. With V trimmed by 2 bases and J by 2 bases, 8 bases remained unmatched. From germline, CDR1 is MNHEY and CDR2 SMNVEV (reference sequence). CDR3 length equals 17 residues.

This clonotype was seen only a few times. The rearrangement uses TRBV6-4 and TRBJ2-3, with D possibly matching TRBD2 (7 bases). The CDR3 spans 15 residues. Per the germline V gene, CDR1 is MRHNA and CDR2 is SNTAGT. V was shortened by 5 bases and J by 5 bases, with 17 bases between the two germline ends. Written as DNA, the CDR3 is TGTGCCAGCAGTATTGGGGGGGCGTCAGTAGATACGCAGTATTTT. It translates to CASSIGGASVDTQYF.

This clonotype has more than one count but fewer than ten. The chain has TRBV4-1 and TRBJ2-7, with D maybe TRBD1 (5 bases). V shed 4 bases and J shed 3 bases, with 10 bases lying between them. The CDR3 covers 13 residues. Germline CDR1 and CDR2: MGHRA and YSYEKL. Here the CDR3 reads CASSPRQGYEQYF. DNA of the CDR3: TGCGCCAGCAGCCCCCGCCAGGGCTACGAGCAGTACTTC.

There are many counts of this clonotype. The chain uses TRBV7-3 and TRBJ1-6, with D maybe TRBD1 (5 bases). The CDR3 runs to 15 residues. CDR1 SGHTA and CDR2 FQGTGA come from the germline V gene. Trimming took 0 bases from V and 9 from J, leaving 12 bases between them. The CDR3 region is CASSLTGPGGSPLHF. The DNA of the CDR3 is TGTGCCAGCAGCTTAACGGGCCCGGGGGGTTCACCCCTCCACTTT.

This clonotype was seen many times. The rearrangement uses TRBV20-1 and TRBJ1-1; D is ambiguous. The CDR3 is made up of 12 amino acids. CDR1 is DFQATT, CDR2 SNEGSKA, per germline (reference sequence). The V end lost 3 bases, the J end lost 11 bases, and 16 bases lay between the germline ends. The CDR3 protein is CSARSVRGHAFF. CDR3 nucleotide sequence: TGCAGTGCTAGGTCGGTGCGGGGTCACGCTTTCTTT.

This clonotype was seen at least ten times. The chain couples TRBV12-5 to TRBJ1-4; D may be TRBD1 (5 bases). The CDR3 is made up of 14 amino acids. Trimming cost V 6 bases and J 5 bases, with 13 bases left between them. From germline, CDR1 is LGHNT and CDR2 FRNRAP. The CDR3, as DNA: TGTGCTAGTGGCGCAGGGACGGAGAATGAAAAACTGTTTTTT. Translated: CASGAGTENEKLFF.

The count of this clonotype is one. This sequence joins TRBV4-1 and TRBJ2-1; D uncertain. The length of the CDR3 is 16 residues. Germline lookup yields CDR1 MGHRA and CDR2 YSYEKL. V was cut by 1 base and J by 4 bases, with 14 bases left in between. Here the CDR3 DNA reads TGCGCCAGCAGCCAAGTAGACATCGTCTCGTACAATGAGCAGTTCTTC. This translates into CASSQVDIVSYNEQFF.

This clonotype has a handful of counts. The J gene is TRBJ2-7, the V gene TRBV7-8; D not resolved. The CDR3 loop spans 13 amino acids. V lost 5 bases to trimming and J lost 4 bases, with 12 bases between them. Germline CDR1 is SGHVS and CDR2 is FQNEAQ. The CDR3 DNA sequence: TGTGCCAGCAGCGCGAGACCAGTGTACGAGCAGTACTTC. Amino acid sequence: CASSARPVYEQYF. The full variable domain, completed using reference TRBV7-8 and TRBJ2-7, is GAGVSQSPRYKVAKRGQDVALRCDPISGHVSLFWYQQALGQGPEFLTYFQNEAQLDKSGLPSDRFFAERPEGSVSTLKIQRTQQEDSAVYLCASSARPVYEQYFGPGTRLTVT.

The V and J genes are TRBV20-1 and TRBJ2-1; maybe TRBD2 (6 bases). This CDR3 spans 14 amino acids. V lost 2 bases and J lost 6, with 14 bases in between. Germline CDR1 reads DFQATT; CDR2 reads SNEGSKA (reference sequence). The CDR3 DNA follows: TGCAGTGCTAGAAATCCCGGGACTGGCAATGAGCAGTTCTTC. This gives the protein CSARNPGTGNEQFF.

This clonotype was observed at least ten times. The rearrangement joins TRBV20-1 to TRBJ2-7; no definite D call. Germline CDR1 is DFQATT and CDR2 is SNEGSKA (reference sequence). The ends were cut back, 3 bases at V and 6 bases at J, with 9 bases in the middle. The CDR3 runs 11 residues. The CDR3 reads CSASRPFEQYF. The CDR3 DNA follows: TGCAGTGCTAGTAGGCCATTCGAGCAGTACTTC.